The entry below describes one TCR beta chain. The sample originates from a study of blood T cell repertoires in COVID-19. The overall study: The analysed material was cDNA or gDNA that came from T cells, B-cell-depleted T cells, or PBMCs.

Between the trimmed V and J ends, which lost 7 bases and 1 base, there was a span of 14 bases. The CDR3 runs 14 residues. Germline V gene lookup returns CDR1 LNHDA and CDR2 SQIVND (reference sequence). The repertoire was sequenced with immunoSEQ multiplex PCR; TCRdb's copy has only in-frame clones and lacks some. In the table there are around 200,000 clones, approximately 84% of which are singletons. This clonotype was obtained from a man aged 40-49 years with active or convalescent COVID-19. Sequenced sample: peripheral blood. The V call is TRBV19, the J call TRBJ2-7; TRBD2 is a possible D gene (6 bases). Here the CDR3 DNA reads TGTGCCAGTAAGGAGGGGTGGGGATCCTACGAGCAGTACTTC. Encoded protein: CASKEGWGSYEQYF.